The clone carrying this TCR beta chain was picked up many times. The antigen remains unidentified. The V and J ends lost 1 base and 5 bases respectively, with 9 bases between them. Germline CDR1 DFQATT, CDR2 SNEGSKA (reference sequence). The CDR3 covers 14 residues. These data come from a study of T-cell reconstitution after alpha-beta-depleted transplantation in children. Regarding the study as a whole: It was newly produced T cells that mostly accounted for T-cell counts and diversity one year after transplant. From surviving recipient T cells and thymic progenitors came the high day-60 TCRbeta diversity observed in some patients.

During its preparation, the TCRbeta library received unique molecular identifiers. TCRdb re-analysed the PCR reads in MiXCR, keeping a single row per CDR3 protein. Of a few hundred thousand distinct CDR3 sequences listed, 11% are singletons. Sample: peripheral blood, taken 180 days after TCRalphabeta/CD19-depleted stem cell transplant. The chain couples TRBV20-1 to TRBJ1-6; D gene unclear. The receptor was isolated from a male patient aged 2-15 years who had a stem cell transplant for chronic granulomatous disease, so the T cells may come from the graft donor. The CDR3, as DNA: TGCAGTGCTAGAGTAGGCATAGATAATTCACCCCTCCACTTT. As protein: CSARVGIDNSPLHF.